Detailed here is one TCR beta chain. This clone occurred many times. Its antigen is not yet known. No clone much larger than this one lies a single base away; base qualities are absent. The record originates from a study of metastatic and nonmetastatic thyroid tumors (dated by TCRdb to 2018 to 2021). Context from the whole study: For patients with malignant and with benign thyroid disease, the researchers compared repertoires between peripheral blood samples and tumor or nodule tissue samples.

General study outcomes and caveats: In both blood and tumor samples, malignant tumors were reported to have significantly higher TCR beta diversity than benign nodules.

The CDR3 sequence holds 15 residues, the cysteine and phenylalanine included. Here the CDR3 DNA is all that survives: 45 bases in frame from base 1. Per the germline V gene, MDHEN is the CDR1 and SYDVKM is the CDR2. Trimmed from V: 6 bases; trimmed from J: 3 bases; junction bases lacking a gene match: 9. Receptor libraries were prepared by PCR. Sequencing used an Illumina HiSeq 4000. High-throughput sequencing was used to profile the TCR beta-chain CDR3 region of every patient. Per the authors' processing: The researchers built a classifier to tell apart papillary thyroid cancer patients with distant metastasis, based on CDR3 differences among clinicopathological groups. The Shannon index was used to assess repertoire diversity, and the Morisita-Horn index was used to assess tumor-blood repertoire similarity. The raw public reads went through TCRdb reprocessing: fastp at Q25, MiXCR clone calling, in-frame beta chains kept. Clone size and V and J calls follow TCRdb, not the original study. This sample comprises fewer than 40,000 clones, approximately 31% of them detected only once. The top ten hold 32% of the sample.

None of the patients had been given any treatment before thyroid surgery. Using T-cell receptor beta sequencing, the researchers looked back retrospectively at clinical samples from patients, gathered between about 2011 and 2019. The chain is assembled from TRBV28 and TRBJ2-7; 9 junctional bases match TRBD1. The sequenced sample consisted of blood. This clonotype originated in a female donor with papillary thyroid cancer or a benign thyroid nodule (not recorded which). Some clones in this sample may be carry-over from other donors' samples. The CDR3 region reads CASSEGGTGYYEQYF. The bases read TGTGCCAGCAGCGAGGGGGGGACAGGGTACTACGAGCAGTACTTC.